The table lists the clone carrying this T cell receptor beta chain with a count of one. Its specificity is unknown. From germline, CDR1 is SGHNT and CDR2 YYREEE (reference sequence). The junction had 0 bases not matched to a gene; V was cut back by 0 bases and J by 3 bases. The CDR3 spans 15 residues. The data originate from a study of cytotoxic CD8 clonotypes in ibrutinib-treated CLL. Deep sequencing aimed at 1 in 200,000 to 1 in 1 million T cells' resolution. TCRdb's table, derived via immunoSEQ multiplex PCR, lists solely in-frame clones and lacks some. The table has more than 150,000 clones, 55% to 85% seen once. Overall study findings and caveats: Lymph node repertoires were not studied, and sampling times were unmatched.

The sequencing here drew on PBMCs, taken after 24 months of ibrutinib treatment. V and J are TRBV5-4 and TRBJ2-5, with 12 positions matching TRBD2. The receptor comes from a human donor with chronic lymphocytic leukemia. The CDR3 sequence: CASSLGLAGEETQYF. As DNA, the CDR3 is TGTGCCAGCAGCTTGGGACTAGCGGGAGAAGAGACCCAGTACTTC.